One and the same sample provided the 4 T cell receptor beta chains below, sequenced in a study of human T cells and chemical hapten exposure (TCRdb year 2021). The time point label on this specimen signifies: pre-sensitization, week 0. This sample's treatment or condition label indicates: therapeutic diphenylcyclopropenone sensitization with weekly scalp DPC. The library was made by RACE. Sequencing instrument: NextSeq 500. TCRdb reprocessing: public reads trimmed at Q25 with fastp, clones called with MiXCR, in-frame beta chains kept. Rows are unified per CDR3 protein, each entry keeping the most common DNA and genes. In this sample the table shows about 110,000 distinct CDR3 sequences, around 12% of which occur a single time. The ten largest clones capture roughly 1.6% of the sample. The input for sequencing was whole blood, taken in connection with sensitization to the hapten diphenylcyclopropenone (DPC). The receptors originated from a woman aged 50 to 65 with alopecia areata. Some clones in this sample may be carry-over from other donors' samples.

This clonotype was observed at least ten times. As DNA, the CDR3 is TGTGCCAGCAGCCTGACTACTAGGACAGCTCTCACTGAAGCTTTCTTT. It yields the protein CASSLTTRTALTEAFF. This rearrangement joins TRBV7-8 to TRBJ1-1, with TRBD1 as a possible D gene (6 bases). Trimming removed 5 bases at V and 4 bases at J, with 20 bases between. The CDR3 runs to 16 residues. The germline gives CDR1 SGHVS, CDR2 FQNEAQ.

The chain couples TRBV7-2 to TRBJ1-1; possibly TRBD1 for D (6 bases). The CDR3 consists of 15 residues. Trimming removed 5 bases at V and 2 bases at J, with 15 bases between. Germline CDR1 reads SGHTA; CDR2 reads FQGNSA. The CDR3 DNA sequence: TGTGCCAGCAGCCCCCTCAGGGGCGTAAACACTGAAGCTTTCTTT. The encoded protein is CASSPLRGVNTEAFF.

V usage is TRBV12-3 or TRBV12-4 and J usage is TRBJ2-5, with D perhaps matching TRBD1 or TRBD2 (5 bases each). CDR3 size: 16 residues. Trimming shortened V by 3 bases and J by 0 bases, and 14 bases separated the two germline ends. CDR3 region: CASSLSRGRNQETQYF. CDR3 DNA: TGTGCCAGCAGTTTGAGTAGGGGACGGAACCAAGAGACCCAGTACTTC.

This clonotype was picked up many times. The rearrangement uses TRBV4-2 and TRBJ2-5; unclear D gene. This CDR3 spans 17 amino acids. Trimming took 0 bases from V and 1 from J, leaving 15 bases between them. Germline V gene sequence: CDR1 LGHNA, CDR2 YNFKEQ. CDR3 sequence: CASSQESSAASQETQYF. The CDR3 nucleotides are TGTGCCAGCAGCCAAGAGTCTTCGGCGGCTTCCCAAGAGACCCAGTACTTC.